Following are 5 T cell receptor beta chains from one sample sequenced in a study of cytomegalovirus exposure and HLA in healthy donors. Researchers ran the PCR with 60 Vbeta and 13 Jbeta primers. Generated by immunoSEQ multiplex PCR, the TCRdb table keeps only in-frame clones and is missing some. This table has 160,000 or so clones, almost 85% appearing once. The material sequenced was PBMCs. These receptors were collected from a man between 25 and 39 years old in good health and CMV-seronegative.

This chain joins TRBV6-5 and TRBJ2-3; D is ambiguous. V shed 0 bases and J shed 6 bases, with 13 bases lying between them. CDR3 length: 15 residues. Germline V gene sequence: CDR1 MNHEY, CDR2 SVGAGI. CDR3: CASSYSESVSDTQYF. The CDR3 DNA reads TGTGCCAGCAGTTACTCGGAGTCGGTATCGGATACGCAGTATTTT.

The V gene is TRBV6-5, the J gene TRBJ2-5; 11 bases match TRBD1. The J call may not be correct, given that the DNA end is closer to TRBJ2-7. The CDR3 is made up of 15 amino acids. Germline V gene sequence: CDR1 MNHEY, CDR2 SVGAGI. The CDR3 DNA sequence: TGTGCCAGCAGTTACGGGGACAGGGGGGAGGTCGAGCAGTACTTC. Translation: CASSYGDRGEVEQYF.

The chain is built from TRBV7-2 and TRBJ2-5, with 12 bases that match TRBD1. The assigned J gene may be wrong: the sequence end matches TRBJ2-7 better. Germline values: CDR1 SGHTA, CDR2 FQGNSA. This CDR3 has 15 amino acids. This CDR3 is CASSSGQGAWYEQYF. DNA of the CDR3: TGTGCCAGCAGCTCGGGACAGGGGGCGTGGTACGAGCAGTACTTC.

The CDR3 DNA reads as TGTGCCAGCAGCGTATGGAGCGGGGGGGCCAGAGAGCAGTTCTTC. The encoded protein is CASSVWSGGAREQFF. V and J are TRBV9 and TRBJ2-1; 10 bases line up with TRBD2. The CDR3 extends over 15 amino acids. The V and J ends lost 1 base and 10 bases, in that order; junction bases with no gene match: 8. From germline, CDR1 is SGDLS and CDR2 YYNGEE.

This chain links TRBV5-6 with TRBJ1-1, with D tentatively TRBD1 (5 bases). Germline V gene data show CDR1 as SGHDT and CDR2 as YYEEEE. V lost 3 bases to trimming and J lost 4 bases, with 25 bases between them. The CDR3 consists of 18 residues. The CDR3 reads CASSSLGGSLIRSTEAFF. In DNA, the CDR3 is TGTGCCAGCAGCTCACTGGGGGGGTCTCTGATACGGAGCACTGAAGCTTTCTTT.